This T cell receptor beta chain was captured by sequencing in a study of blood T cells in healthy people across ages. Healthy Russian Caucasian donors spanned ages roughly 6 to 90 years. Drawn from each donor were approximately 9.5 milliliters of peripheral blood. Next came a second PCR, run for roughly 6 to 11 cycles, which used a sample-barcoded 5' primer along with a J-beta primer mix. Every cDNA molecule carried a tag from a template-switch adaptor bearing 12 random nucleotides. One entry per CDR3 protein results from TCRdb running MiXCR on the 5' RACE reads. The sample shows about 1.5 million distinct CDR3 sequences, approximately 40% of them seen only once. The count of this clonotype is one. This may be a read error, as it is one base from a much larger clone. The CDR3 covers 14 residues. Germline lookup yields CDR1 MDHEN and CDR2 SYDVKM.

The source is a woman aged 18-29 years in good health. The chain employs TRBV28 and TRBJ1-2; 8 nucleotides align to TRBD1. Sequenced sample: blood. In DNA, the CDR3 is TGTGCCAGCAGCCCCACAGGGGGGGTCTATGGCTGCACCTTC. Encoded protein: CASSPTGGVYGCTF.